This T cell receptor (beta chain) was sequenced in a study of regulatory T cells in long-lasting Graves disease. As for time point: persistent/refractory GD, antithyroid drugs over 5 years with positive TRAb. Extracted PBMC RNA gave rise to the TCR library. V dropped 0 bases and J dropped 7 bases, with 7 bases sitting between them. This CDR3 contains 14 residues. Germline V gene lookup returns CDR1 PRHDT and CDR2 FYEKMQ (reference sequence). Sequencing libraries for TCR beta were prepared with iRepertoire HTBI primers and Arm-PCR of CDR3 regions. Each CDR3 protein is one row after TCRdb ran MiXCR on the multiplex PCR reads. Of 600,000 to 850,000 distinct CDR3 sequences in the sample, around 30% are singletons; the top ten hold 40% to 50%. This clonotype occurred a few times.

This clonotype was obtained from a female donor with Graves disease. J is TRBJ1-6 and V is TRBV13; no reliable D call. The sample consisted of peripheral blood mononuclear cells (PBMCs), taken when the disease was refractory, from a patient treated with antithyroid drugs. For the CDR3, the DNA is TGTGCCAGCAGCTTAGGGATTGTCAATTCACCCCTCCACTTT. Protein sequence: CASSLGIVNSPLHF.